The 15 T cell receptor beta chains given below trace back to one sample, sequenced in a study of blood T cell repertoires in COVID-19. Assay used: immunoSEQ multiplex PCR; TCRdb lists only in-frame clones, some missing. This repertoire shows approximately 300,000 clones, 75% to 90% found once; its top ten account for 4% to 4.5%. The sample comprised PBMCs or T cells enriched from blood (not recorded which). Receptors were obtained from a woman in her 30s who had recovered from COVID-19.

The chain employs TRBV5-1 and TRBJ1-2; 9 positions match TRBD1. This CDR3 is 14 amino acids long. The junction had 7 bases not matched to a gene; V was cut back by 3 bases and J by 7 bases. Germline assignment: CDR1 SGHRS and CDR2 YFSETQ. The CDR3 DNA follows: TGCGCCAGCAGCTCCCCCGGACAGGGGTTTGGCTACACCTTC. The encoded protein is CASSSPGQGFGYTF.

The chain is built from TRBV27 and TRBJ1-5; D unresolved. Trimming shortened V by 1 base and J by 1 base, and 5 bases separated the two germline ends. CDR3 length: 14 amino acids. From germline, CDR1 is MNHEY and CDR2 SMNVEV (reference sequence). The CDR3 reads CASSLYSSNQPQHF. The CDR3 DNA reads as TGTGCCAGCAGTTTATACTCCAGCAATCAGCCCCAGCATTTT.

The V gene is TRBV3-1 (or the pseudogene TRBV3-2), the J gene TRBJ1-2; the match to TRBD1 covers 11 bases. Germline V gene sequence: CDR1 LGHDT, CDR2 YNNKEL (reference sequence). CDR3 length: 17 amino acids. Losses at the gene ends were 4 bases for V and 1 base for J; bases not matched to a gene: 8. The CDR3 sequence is CASSRTMGTGGNYGYTF. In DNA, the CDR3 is TGTGCCAGCAGCCGCACGATGGGGACAGGGGGTAACTATGGCTACACCTTC.

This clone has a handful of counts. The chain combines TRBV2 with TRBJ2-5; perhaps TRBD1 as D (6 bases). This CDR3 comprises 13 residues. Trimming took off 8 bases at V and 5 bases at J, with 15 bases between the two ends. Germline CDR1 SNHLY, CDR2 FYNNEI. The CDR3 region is CASVYRVRETQYF. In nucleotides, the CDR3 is TGTGCCAGCGTATACAGGGTCCGGGAGACCCAGTACTTC.

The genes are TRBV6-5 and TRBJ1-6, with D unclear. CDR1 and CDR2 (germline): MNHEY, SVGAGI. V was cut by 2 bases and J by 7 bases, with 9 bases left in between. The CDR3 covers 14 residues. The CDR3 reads CASSYREPNSPLHF. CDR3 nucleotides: TGTGCCAGCAGTTACAGGGAGCCCAATTCACCCCTCCACTTT.

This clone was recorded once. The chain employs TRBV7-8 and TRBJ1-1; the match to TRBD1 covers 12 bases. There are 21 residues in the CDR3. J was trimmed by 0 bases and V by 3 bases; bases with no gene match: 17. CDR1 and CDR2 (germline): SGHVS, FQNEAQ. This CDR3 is CASSFTTPGQGAVTLNTEAFF. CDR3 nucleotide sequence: TGTGCCAGCAGCTTTACCACTCCGGGACAGGGGGCGGTGACGTTGAACACTGAAGCTTTCTTT.

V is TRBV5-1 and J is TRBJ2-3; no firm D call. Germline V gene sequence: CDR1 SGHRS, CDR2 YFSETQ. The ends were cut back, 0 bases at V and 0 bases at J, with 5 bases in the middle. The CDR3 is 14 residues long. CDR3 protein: CASSLAVSTDTQYF. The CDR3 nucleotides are TGCGCCAGCAGCTTGGCTGTCAGCACAGATACGCAGTATTTT.

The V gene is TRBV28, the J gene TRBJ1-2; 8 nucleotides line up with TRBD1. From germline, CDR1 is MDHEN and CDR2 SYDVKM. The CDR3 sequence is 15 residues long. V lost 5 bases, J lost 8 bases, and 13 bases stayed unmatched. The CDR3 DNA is TGTGCCAGCAGTCCCCCCAGGACAGGGAAGCAGGGCTACACCTTC. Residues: CASSPPRTGKQGYTF.

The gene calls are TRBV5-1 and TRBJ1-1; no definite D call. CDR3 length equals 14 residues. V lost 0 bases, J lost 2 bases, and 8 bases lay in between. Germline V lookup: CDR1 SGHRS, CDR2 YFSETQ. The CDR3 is CASSLAAVNTEAFF. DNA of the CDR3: TGCGCCAGCAGCTTGGCGGCGGTTAACACTGAAGCTTTCTTT.

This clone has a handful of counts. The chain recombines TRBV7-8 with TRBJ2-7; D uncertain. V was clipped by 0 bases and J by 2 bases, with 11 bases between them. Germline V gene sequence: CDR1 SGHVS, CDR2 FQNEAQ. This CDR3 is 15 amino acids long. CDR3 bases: TGTGCCAGCAGCTTAGCGGGCAGGCCTACCTACGAGCAGTACTTC. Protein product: CASSLAGRPTYEQYF.

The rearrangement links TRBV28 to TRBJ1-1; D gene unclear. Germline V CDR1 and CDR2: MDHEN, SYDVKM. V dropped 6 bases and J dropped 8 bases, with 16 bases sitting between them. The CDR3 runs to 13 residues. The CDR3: CASRNPPVSEAFF. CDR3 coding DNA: TGTGCCAGCAGAAATCCCCCAGTTTCAGAAGCTTTCTTT.

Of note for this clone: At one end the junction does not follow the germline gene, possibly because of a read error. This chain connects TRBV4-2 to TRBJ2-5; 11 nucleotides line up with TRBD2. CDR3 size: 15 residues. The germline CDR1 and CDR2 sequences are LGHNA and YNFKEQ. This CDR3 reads CASSQVSGGAQQLNF. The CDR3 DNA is TGTGCCAGCAGCCAAGTTAGCGGGGGGGCTCAACAACTGAACTTC.

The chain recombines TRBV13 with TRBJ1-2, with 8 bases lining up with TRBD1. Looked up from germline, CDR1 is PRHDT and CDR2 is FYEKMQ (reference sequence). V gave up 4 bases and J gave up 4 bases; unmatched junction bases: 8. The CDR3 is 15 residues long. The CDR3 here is CASSYPGQEPYGYTF. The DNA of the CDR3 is TGTGCCAGCAGCTATCCGGGACAGGAACCCTATGGCTACACCTTC.

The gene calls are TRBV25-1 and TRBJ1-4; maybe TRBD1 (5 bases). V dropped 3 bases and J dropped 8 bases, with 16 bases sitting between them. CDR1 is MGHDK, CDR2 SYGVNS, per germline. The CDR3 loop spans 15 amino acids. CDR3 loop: CASSDRYRGKEKLFF. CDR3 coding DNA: TGTGCCAGCAGTGATAGGTATAGGGGAAAAGAAAAACTGTTTTTT.

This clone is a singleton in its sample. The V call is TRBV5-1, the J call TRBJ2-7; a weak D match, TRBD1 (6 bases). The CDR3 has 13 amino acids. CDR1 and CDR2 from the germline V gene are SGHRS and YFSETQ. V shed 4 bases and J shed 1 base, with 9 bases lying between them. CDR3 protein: CASSQTGSYEQYF. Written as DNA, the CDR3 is TGCGCCAGCAGCCAGACAGGATCCTACGAGCAGTACTTC.